This is a list of T cell receptor beta chains from one sample in a study of shared clonotypes between healthy human individuals. Method: immunoSEQ multiplex PCR; TCRdb's copy keeps in-frame clones and lacks some. Among 2 million to 2.5 million clones listed, approximately 93% were seen once. The sample consisted of naive CD4+ T cells from PBMCs. The receptors here all came from a man younger than 30 in good health. Some clones in this sample may be carry-over from other donors' samples. CDR3s include the opening cysteine and the closing phenylalanine or tryptophan. D genes are given only for firm matches.

>TRBJ1-3|TRBV11-2|-
CASSPGHSSGNTIYF
>TRBJ2-2|TRBV7-2|TRBD2
CASSLAGLAGANTGELFF
>TRBJ1-4|TRBV28|TRBD1
CASSTPGQGKEKLFF
>TRBJ1-1|TRBV7-9|-
CATGQTRPINTEAFF
>TRBJ2-5|TRBV5-4|-
CASSLNPGSETQYF
>TRBJ2-7|TRBV28|-
CASSPGAVPYEQYF
>TRBJ2-7|TRBV7-8|TRBD2
CASSLESSGSSYEQYF
>TRBJ1-2|TRBV19|-
CASSIDLQGGYTF
>TRBJ1-5|TRBV7-3|-
CASSLNQGAGNQPQHF
>TRBJ2-7|TRBV6-1|-
CASSDNSRYEQYF
>TRBJ2-5|TRBV5-1|TRBD1
CASSWGQGTETQYF
>TRBJ1-3|TRBV5-6|-
CASSLDSGNTIYF